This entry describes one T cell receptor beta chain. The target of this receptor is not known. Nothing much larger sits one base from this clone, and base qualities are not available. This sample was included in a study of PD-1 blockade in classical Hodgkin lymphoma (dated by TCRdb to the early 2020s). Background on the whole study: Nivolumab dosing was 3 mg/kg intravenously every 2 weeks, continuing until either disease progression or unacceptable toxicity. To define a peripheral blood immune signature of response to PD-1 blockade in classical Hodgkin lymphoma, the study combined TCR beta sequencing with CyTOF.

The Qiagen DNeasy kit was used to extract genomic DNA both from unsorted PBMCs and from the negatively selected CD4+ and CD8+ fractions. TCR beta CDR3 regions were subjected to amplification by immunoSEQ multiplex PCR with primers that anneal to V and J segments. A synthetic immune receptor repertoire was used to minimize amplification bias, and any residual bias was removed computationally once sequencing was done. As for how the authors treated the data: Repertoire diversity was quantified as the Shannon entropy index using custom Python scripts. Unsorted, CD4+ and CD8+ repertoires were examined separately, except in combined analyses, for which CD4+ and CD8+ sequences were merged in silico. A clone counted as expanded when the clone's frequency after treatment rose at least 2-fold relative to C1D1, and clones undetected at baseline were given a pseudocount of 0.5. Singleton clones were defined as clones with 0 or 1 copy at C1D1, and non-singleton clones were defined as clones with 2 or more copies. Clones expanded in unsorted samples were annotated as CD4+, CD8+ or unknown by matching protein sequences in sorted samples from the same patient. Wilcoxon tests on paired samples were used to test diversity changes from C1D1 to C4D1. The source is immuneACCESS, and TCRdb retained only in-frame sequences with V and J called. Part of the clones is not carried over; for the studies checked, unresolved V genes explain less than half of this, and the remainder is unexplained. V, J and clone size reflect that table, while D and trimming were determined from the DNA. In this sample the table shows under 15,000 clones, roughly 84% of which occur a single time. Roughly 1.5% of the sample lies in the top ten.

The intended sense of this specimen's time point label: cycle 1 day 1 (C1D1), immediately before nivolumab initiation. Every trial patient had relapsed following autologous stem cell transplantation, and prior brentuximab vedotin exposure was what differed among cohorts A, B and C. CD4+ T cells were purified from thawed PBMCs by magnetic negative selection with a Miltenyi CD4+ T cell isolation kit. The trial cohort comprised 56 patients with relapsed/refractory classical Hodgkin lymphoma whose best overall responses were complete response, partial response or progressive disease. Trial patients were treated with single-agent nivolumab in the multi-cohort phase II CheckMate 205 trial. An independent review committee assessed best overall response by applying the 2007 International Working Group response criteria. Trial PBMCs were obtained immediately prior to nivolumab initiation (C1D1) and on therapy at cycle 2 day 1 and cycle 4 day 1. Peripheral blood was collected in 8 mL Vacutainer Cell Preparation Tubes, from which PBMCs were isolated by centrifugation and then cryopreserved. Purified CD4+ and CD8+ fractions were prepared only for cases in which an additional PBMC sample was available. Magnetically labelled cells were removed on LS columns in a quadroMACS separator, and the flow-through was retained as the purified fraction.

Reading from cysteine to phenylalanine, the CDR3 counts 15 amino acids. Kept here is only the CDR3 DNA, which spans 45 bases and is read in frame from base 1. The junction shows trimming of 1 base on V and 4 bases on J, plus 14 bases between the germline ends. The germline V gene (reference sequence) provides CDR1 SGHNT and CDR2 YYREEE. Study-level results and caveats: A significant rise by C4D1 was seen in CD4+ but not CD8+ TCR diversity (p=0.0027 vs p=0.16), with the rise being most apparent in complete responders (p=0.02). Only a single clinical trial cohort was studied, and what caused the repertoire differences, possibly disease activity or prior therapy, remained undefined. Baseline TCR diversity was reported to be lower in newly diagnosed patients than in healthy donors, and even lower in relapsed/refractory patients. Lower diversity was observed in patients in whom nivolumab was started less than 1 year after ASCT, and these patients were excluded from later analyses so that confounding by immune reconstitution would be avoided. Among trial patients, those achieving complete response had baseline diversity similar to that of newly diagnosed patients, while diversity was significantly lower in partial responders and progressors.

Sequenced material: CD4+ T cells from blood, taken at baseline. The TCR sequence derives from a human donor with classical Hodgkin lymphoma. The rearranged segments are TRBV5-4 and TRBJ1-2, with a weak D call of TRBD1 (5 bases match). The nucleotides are TGTGCCAGCAGCTTGATTGGCCAGGGAGGCTATGGCTACACCTTC. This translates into CASSLIGQGGYGYTF.